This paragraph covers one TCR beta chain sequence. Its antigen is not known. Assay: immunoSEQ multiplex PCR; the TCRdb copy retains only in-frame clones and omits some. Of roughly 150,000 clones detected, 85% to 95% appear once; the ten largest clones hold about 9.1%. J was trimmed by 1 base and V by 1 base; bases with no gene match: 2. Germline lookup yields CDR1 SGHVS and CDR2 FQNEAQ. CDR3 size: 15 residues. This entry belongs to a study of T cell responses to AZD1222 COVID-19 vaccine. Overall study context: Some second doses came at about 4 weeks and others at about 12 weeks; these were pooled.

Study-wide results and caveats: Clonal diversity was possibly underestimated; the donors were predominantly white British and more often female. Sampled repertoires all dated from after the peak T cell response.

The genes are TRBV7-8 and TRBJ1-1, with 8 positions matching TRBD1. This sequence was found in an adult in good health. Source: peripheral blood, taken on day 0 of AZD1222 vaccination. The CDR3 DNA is TGTGCCAGCAGCTTAGGAACAGGGGGGAACACTGAAGCTTTCTTT. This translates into CASSLGTGGNTEAFF.